Listed here are 3 T cell receptor beta chains from one sample, sequenced in a study of shared clonotypes between healthy human individuals. TCRdb's copy holds only in-frame clones and misses some; the assay was immunoSEQ multiplex PCR. The profile shows over 2 million clones, around 96% of them singletons. In the naive CD8 group, cells lacked CD45RO and were positively selected for CCR7, so terminally differentiated effector memory CD45RA+ cells were left out. Sequencing was performed on naive CD8+ T cells sorted from blood. These receptors were collected from a man aged 18 to 29 in good health.

This clone has a handful of counts. This chain links TRBV6-4 with TRBJ1-6, with a possible D match to TRBD1 (5 bases). V was cut by 2 bases and J by 10 bases, with 12 bases left in between. The CDR3 loop spans 14 amino acids. In germline, CDR1 is MRHNA, CDR2 SNTAGT. The CDR3 nucleotides read TGTGCCAGCAGTGACGAACAGGTGGTGTCACCCCTCCACTTT. This encodes CASSDEQVVSPLHF.

This clone appeared once. This chain uses TRBV6-5 with TRBJ1-3, with D hard to call. Trimming took 2 bases from V and 3 from J, leaving 14 bases between them. Per the germline V gene, CDR1 is MNHEY and CDR2 is SVGAGI. CDR3 length equals 16 residues. The DNA for the CDR3 is TGTGCCAGCAGTTACACCGAGGGCAGCCTTGGAAACACCATATATTTT. This translates into CASSYTEGSLGNTIYF.

This rearrangement joins TRBV4-3 to TRBJ2-3, with D uncertain. The CDR3 is 14 residues long. The ends were cut back, 0 bases at V and 3 bases at J, with 7 bases in the middle. Germline lookup yields CDR1 LGHNA and CDR2 YSLEER. Here the CDR3 reads CASSQEFATDTQYF. In DNA form, the CDR3 reads TGCGCCAGCAGCCAAGAGTTCGCTACAGATACGCAGTATTTT.